These T cell receptor beta chains were read from a single sample in a study of glioma-infiltrating T cells after dendritic cell vaccination. Clones were read by immunoSEQ multiplex PCR, and TCRdb kept only the in-frame ones, dropping some. Of around 73,000 clones listed, around 80% are singletons. Sequenced material: blood, taken before dendritic cell vaccination. The receptors stem from a human donor with glioblastoma. The CDR3 runs from the conserved cysteine through the conserved F or W. A D gene is named only where the DNA matches it firmly. The listing skips clone size in some rows; elsewhere it reads once, few, many or a size class.

clone size	V gene	D gene	J gene	CDR3 length	CDR3 DNA	CDR3 protein
few	TRBV6-6	.	TRBJ1-3	15	TGTGCCAGCAGCCTAACAGTGAGCTCTGGAAACACCATATATTTT	CASSLTVSSGNTIYF
.	TRBV19	.	TRBJ2-2	12	TGTGCCAGTAGTATAGATAAGGGGAGGTTGTTTTTT	CASSIDKGRLFF
.	TRBV5-1	TRBD2	TRBJ2-1	20	TGCGCCAGCAACCCGCGGGGGGGACTAGCGGGGGGAGTCTCCTACAATGAGCAGTTCTTC	CASNPRGGLAGGVSYNEQFF
.	TRBV4-2	.	TRBJ1-1	14	TGTGCCAGCAGCCAAGGAGGGATGAACACTGAAGCTTTCTTT	CASSQGGMNTEAFF
.	TRBV11-1	.	TRBJ1-1	15	TGTGCCAGCAGCTTGAGAGGGATTATGAACACTGAAGCTTTCTTT	CASSLRGIMNTEAFF
.	TRBV9	TRBD1	TRBJ1-1	14	TGTGCCAGCAGCGGAGGTAGACAGGGGTCTGAAGCTTTCTTT	CASSGGRQGSEAFF
once	TRBV25-1	TRBD2	TRBJ2-1	16	TGTGCCAGCAGTGACTTAGCGGGGGAGCTCTACAATGAGCAGTTCTTC	CASSDLAGELYNEQFF
.	TRBV14	.	TRBJ1-2	15	TGTGCCAGCAGCCTAGGGCGGGGGGCCGGCTATGGCTACACCTTC	CASSLGRGAGYGYTF
once	TRBV19	TRBD2	TRBJ2-1	15	TGTGCCAGTAAGGTTCGGGGGGGGGCCTACAATGAGCAGTTCTTC	CASKVRGGAYNEQFF
.	TRBV4-1	TRBD2	TRBJ2-1	15	TGCGCCAGCAGCCGACTAGCGGGGGGGCTTGATGAGCAGTTCTTC	CASSRLAGGLDEQFF
.	TRBV18	TRBD2	TRBJ2-5	15	TGTGCCAGCTCACCACCGGGAGGGTACCAAGAGACCCAGTACTTC	CASSPPGGYQETQYF
.	TRBV29-1	.	TRBJ1-4	13	TGCAGCGTTGGAACAGGGAATAATGAAAAACTGTTTTTT	CSVGTGNNEKLFF
.	TRBV6-1	TRBD2	TRBJ2-1	16	TGTGCCAGCACTGAGCTCATAGCGGGTTCCTACAATGAGCAGTTCTTC	CASTELIAGSYNEQFF
.	TRBV5-1	TRBD1	TRBJ2-1	16	TGCGCCAGCAGCTTGGGTGGGACAGGAGCCTTCAATGAGCAGTTCTTC	CASSLGGTGAFNEQFF
.	TRBV5-6	TRBD1	TRBJ1-5	18	TGTGCCAGCAGCTCCACCGGGACAGGGTTTCTTCAACACCAGCCCCAGCATTTT	CASSSTGTGFLQHQPQHF
few	TRBV6-4	.	TRBJ2-2	13	TGTGCCAGCAGTAGACAGGACACCGGGGAGCTGTTTTTT	CASSRQDTGELFF
.	TRBV29-1	.	TRBJ2-3	13	TGCAGCGTTGACACAGGGTCCACAGATACGCAGTATTTT	CSVDTGSTDTQYF
.	TRBV5-1	TRBD2	TRBJ2-1	16	TGCGCCAGCAGCTATACACACGGGAGGAACTACAATGAGCAGTTCTTC	CASSYTHGRNYNEQFF
.	TRBV18	.	TRBJ1-1	14	TGTGCCAGCTCACCGGGGCTGACGAACACTGAAGCTTTCTTT	CASSPGLTNTEAFF
.	TRBV30	.	TRBJ2-1	17	TGTGCCTGGAGTGTACCCCGGGAGAAGCATTTGGTCAATGAGCAGTTCTTC	CAWSVPREKHLVNEQFF
.	TRBV14	TRBD1	TRBJ1-2	14	TGTGCCAGCAGCCATGGACAGGGGTTGGGAGGCTACACCTTC	CASSHGQGLGGYTF
.	TRBV7-9	.	TRBJ1-2	13	TGTGCCAGCAGCCCAACCGACAGCTATGGCTACACCTTC	CASSPTDSYGYTF
.	TRBV5-1	TRBD1	TRBJ2-1	14	TGCGCCAGCAGCATAGGACAGGGATGGAATGAGCAGTTCTTC	CASSIGQGWNEQFF
.	TRBV15	.	TRBJ1-5	14	TGTGCCACCAGCCAGACAGGTTTAGATCAGCCCCAGCATTTT	CATSQTGLDQPQHF
.	TRBV9	TRBD1	TRBJ2-2	15	TGTGCCAGCAGCGACTGGACAGGGAGCACCGGGGAGCTGTTTTTT	CASSDWTGSTGELFF
.	TRBV6-5	TRBD1	TRBJ1-2	12	TGTGCCAGCATGAACAGGGGTTATGGCTACACCTTC	CASMNRGYGYTF
.	TRBV7-2	TRBD1	TRBJ2-7	14	TGTGCCAGCAGCTTCAACAGGGGGCGGTACGAGCAGTACTTC	CASSFNRGRYEQYF
.	TRBV4-1	.	TRBJ1-3	16	TGCGCCAGCAGCCCTTACGACAGCCCCTCTGGAAACACCATATATTTT	CASSPYDSPSGNTIYF
.	TRBV19	TRBD1	TRBJ2-3	16	TGTGCCAGTAGTCCTTACGGGCAGGGGGCGCGTGATACGCAGTATTTT	CASSPYGQGARDTQYF
.	TRBV7-2	TRBD1	TRBJ1-2	15	TGTGCCAGCAGCCTAAACAGGGGGCCTAACTATGGCTACACCTTC	CASSLNRGPNYGYTF
.	TRBV5-6	.	TRBJ1-4	14	TGTGCCAGCAGCTTGATAGCTACTAATGAAAAACTGTTTTTT	CASSLIATNEKLFF
.	TRBV7-2	.	TRBJ2-5	14	TGTGCCAGCAGCTCGGGGTCAGCCGGTGAGACCCAGTACTTC	CASSSGSAGETQYF
.	TRBV5-4	.	TRBJ1-2	13	TGTGCCAGCAGCTTGCAGGGTAACTATGGCTACACCTTC	CASSLQGNYGYTF
.	TRBV5-1	.	TRBJ1-2	17	TGCGCCAGCCTAGGACCTCTCACAGGGTTGATAGGCTATGGCTACACCTTC	CASLGPLTGLIGYGYTF
.	TRBV29-1	.	TRBJ2-1	16	TGCAGCGTTGAAGGAGGTGCGGAGGGGTCCTACAATGAGCAGTTCTTC	CSVEGGAEGSYNEQFF
.	TRBV25-1	TRBD1	TRBJ1-4	15	TGTGCCAGCAGTGAAGCCAGGGGGCAAGTCGAAAAACTGTTTTTT	CASSEARGQVEKLFF
.	TRBV7-9	TRBD1	TRBJ1-3	15	TGTGCCAGCAGCCGACAGGGGATCTCTGGAAACACCATATATTTT	CASSRQGISGNTIYF
.	TRBV11-3	TRBD2	TRBJ2-3	14	TGTGCCAGCAGCTTGGGGGGGTTTACAGATACGCAGTATTTT	CASSLGGFTDTQYF
.	TRBV7-9	.	TRBJ1-1	13	TGTGCCAGCACAATTGGGCCGAACACTGAAGCTTTCTTT	CASTIGPNTEAFF
.	TRBV19	TRBD2	TRBJ2-2	15	TGTGCCAGTAGTACTAGCGGGGTGAACACCGGGGAGCTGTTTTTT	CASSTSGVNTGELFF
.	TRBV4-1	.	TRBJ1-3	16	TGCGCCAGCAGCCAAGAATTAGGAGACTCTGGAAACACCATATATTTT	CASSQELGDSGNTIYF
few	TRBV7-3	.	TRBJ2-5	13	TGTGCCAGCAGTAGCCCCCGCGAAGAGACCCAGTACTTC	CASSSPREETQYF
medium-sized	TRBV5-4	.	TRBJ1-2	17	TGTGCCAGCAGCCTGGGGGGGCCTGCGCGCCTTAACTATGGCTACACCTTC	CASSLGGPARLNYGYTF
.	TRBV5-6	.	TRBJ2-2	15	TGTGCCAGCAGCTTTCAGGCTATTAACACCGGGGAGCTGTTTTTT	CASSFQAINTGELFF
.	TRBV19	TRBD1	TRBJ1-6	14	TGTGCCAGTAGGACAGGGGGCGGTAATTCACCCCTCCACTTT	CASRTGGGNSPLHF